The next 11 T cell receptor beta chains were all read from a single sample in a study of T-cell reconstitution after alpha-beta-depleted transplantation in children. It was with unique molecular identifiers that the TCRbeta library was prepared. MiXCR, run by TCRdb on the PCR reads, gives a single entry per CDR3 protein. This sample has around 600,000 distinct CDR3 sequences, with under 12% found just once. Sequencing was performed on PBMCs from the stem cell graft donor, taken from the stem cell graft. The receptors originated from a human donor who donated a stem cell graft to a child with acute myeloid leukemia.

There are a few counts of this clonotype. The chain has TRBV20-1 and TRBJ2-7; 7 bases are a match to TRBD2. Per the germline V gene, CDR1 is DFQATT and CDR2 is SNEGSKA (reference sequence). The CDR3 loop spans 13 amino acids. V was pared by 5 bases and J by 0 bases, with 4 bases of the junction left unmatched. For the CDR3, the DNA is TGCAGTGCTTTAGCGGGCCCCTCCTACGAGCAGTACTTC. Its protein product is CSALAGPSYEQYF.

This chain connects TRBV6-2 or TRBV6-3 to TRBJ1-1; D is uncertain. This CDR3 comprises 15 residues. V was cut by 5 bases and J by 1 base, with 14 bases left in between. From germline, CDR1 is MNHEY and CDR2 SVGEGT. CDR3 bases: TGTGCCAGCAGTGACCCGAGGAGCCCGAACACTGAAGCTTTCTTT. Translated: CASSDPRSPNTEAFF.

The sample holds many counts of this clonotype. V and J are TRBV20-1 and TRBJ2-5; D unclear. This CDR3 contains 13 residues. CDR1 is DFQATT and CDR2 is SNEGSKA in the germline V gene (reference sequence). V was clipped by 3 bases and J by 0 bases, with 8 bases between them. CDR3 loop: CSARFSNQETQYF. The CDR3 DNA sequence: TGCAGTGCTAGGTTCAGCAACCAAGAGACCCAGTACTTC.

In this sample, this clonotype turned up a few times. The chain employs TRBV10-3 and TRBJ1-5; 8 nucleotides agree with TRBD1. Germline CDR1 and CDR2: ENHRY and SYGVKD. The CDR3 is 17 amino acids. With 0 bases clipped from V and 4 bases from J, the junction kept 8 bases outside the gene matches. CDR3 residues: CAISESPEDRVNQPQHF. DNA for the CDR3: TGTGCCATCAGTGAGTCCCCCGAGGACAGGGTAAATCAGCCCCAGCATTTT.

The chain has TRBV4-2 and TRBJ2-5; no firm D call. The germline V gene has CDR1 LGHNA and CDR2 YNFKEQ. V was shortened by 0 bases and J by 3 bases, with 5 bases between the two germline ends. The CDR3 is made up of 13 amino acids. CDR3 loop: CASSQDTEETQYF. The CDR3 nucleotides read TGTGCCAGCAGCCAAGATACCGAAGAGACCCAGTACTTC.

The CDR3 DNA is TGTGCCAGCAGCCGCAGGCTCATAAACCTAGCGGGAGTTCAATACAATGAGCAGTTCTTC. This encodes CASSRRLINLAGVQYNEQFF. J is TRBJ2-1 and V is TRBV11-2, with 10 bases fitting TRBD2. Per germline, CDR1 SGHAT and CDR2 FQNNGV. V trimming: 5 bases; J trimming: 4 bases; junction bases outside the gene matches: 20. The CDR3 totals 20 residues.

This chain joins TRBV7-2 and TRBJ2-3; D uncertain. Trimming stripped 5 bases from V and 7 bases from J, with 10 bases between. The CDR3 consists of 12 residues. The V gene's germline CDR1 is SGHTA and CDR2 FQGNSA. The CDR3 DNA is TGTGCCAGCAGCCAGCCAAGGAATACGCAGTATTTT. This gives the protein CASSQPRNTQYF.

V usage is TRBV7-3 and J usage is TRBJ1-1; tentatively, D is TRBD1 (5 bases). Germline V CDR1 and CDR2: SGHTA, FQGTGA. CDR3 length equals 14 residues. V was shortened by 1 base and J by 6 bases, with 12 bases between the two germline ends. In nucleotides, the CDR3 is TGTGCCAGCAGCTTAATCGGGGAGGGGTCTGAAGCTTTCTTT. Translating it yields CASSLIGEGSEAFF.

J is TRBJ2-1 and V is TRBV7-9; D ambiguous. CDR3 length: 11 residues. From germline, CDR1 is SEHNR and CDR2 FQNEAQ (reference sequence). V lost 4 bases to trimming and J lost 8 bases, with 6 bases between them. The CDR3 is CASSSSDEQFF. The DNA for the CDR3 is TGTGCCAGCAGCTCCTCTGATGAGCAGTTCTTC.

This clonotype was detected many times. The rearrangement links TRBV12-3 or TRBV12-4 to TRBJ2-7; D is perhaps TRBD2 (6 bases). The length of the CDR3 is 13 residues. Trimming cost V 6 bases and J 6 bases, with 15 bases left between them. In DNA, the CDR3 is TGTGCCAGCAGCCTCTCCAGGGACTCCGAGCAGTACTTC. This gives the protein CASSLSRDSEQYF.

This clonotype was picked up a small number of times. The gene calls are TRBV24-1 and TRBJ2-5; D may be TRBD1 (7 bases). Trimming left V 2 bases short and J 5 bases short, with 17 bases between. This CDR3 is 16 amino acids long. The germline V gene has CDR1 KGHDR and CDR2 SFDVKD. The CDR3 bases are TGTGCCACCAGTGATTATGGAGCGGAGGGGGCGGAGACCCAGTACTTC. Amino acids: CATSDYGAEGAETQYF.